The entry that follows covers one T cell receptor beta chain sequence. The data belong to a study of shared clonotypes between healthy human individuals. Naive CD8 cells lacked CD45RO and underwent positive selection for CCR7, leaving out terminally differentiated effector memory CD45RA+ cells. Adult donors, all healthy and HIV-negative, had no recent acute infections or vaccinations. Authors' processing steps: ImmunoSEQ sequences covered only the junction and lacked quality scores; filtering therefore differed. Generated by immunoSEQ multiplex PCR, the TCRdb table keeps only in-frame clones and is missing some. V, J and clone size reflect that table, while D and trimming were determined from the DNA. This table has about 2.1 million clones, just over 90% appearing once. This clonotype was sampled from a man between 18 and 35 years old in good health. Some clones in this sample may be carry-over from other donors' samples. Specimen: naive CD8+ T cells from PBMCs.

The CDR3 DNA reads as TGCGCCAGCAGCCAAGTGGGACAGGGTGAGAATGGCTACACCTTC. It specifies CASSQVGQGENGYTF. The rearrangement joins TRBV4-1 to TRBJ1-2; 9 positions match TRBD1. From germline, CDR1 is MGHRA and CDR2 YSYEKL. CDR3 size: 15 residues. Losses at the gene ends were 1 base for V and 6 bases for J; bases not matched to a gene: 6.